This record concerns one TCR beta chain sequence. Its antigen is not known. V was clipped by 5 bases and J by 3 bases, with 9 bases between them. In germline, CDR1 is MNHEY, CDR2 SMNVEV (reference sequence). CDR3 length: 13 amino acids. Although they were nominally healthy when sampled, donors likely had unrecorded immune exposures. These data come from a study of cytomegalovirus exposure and HLA in healthy donors. About the study: An early release of data contained tens of millions of unique TCRs, which came from HLA-typed donors. Notes on the study in general: Among the sequence variants, a highly shared cluster was likely an artifact of sequencing. It was taken for granted in presence/absence analyses that sequencing depth across donors was roughly uniform.

The study ran its PCR with 60 Vbeta and 13 Jbeta primers. Assay: immunoSEQ multiplex PCR; the TCRdb copy retains only in-frame clones and omits some. The repertoire consists of approximately 180,000 clones, with about 79% occurring once and the leading ten covering 5% to 8%. V and J are TRBV27 and TRBJ2-3; no definite D call. This TCR derives from a man aged 35 to 55 in good health and CMV-seropositive. The sequencing input was PBMCs. CDR3 sequence (DNA): TGTGCCAGCAGTCAGGCTGGGACAGATACGCAGTATTTT. This codes for CASSQAGTDTQYF.